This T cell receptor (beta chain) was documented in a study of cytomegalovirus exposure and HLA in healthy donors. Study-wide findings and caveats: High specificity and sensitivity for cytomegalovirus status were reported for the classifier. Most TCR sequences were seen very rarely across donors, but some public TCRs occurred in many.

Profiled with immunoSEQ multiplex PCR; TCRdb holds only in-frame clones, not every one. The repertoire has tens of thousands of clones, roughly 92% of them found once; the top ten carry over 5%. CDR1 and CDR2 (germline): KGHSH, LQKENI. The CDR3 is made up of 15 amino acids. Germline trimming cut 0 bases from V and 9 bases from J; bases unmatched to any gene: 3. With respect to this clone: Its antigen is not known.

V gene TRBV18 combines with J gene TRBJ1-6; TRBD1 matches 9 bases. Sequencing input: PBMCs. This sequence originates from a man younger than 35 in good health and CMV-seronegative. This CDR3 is CASSPPGQGRSPLHF. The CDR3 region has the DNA TGTGCCAGCTCACCACCGGGACAGGGACGTTCACCCCTCCACTTT.